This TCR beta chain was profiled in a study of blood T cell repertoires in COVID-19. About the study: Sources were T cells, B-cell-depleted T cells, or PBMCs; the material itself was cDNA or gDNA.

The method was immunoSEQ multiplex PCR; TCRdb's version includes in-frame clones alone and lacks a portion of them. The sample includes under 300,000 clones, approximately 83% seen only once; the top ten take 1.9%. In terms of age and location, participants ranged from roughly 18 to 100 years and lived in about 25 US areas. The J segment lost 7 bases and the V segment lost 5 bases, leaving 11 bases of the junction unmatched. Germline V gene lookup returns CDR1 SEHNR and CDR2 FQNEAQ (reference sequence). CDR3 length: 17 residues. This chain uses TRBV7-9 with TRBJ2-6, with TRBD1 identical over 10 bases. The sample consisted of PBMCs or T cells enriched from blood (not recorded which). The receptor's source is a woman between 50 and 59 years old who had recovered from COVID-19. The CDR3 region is CASSAGQGMISANVLTF. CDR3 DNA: TGTGCCAGCAGCGCGGGACAGGGGATGATCAGCGCCAACGTCCTGACTTTC.